The 19 T cell receptor beta chains reported below all come from one sample, sequenced in a study of T cell clones after liver transplantation. The assay was immunoSEQ multiplex PCR, and TCRdb's table has in-frame clones only and misses some. The sample holds approximately 6,000 clones, 81% seen once. The sample in question was CD8+ T cells from blood, obtained before liver transplant. The receptors were gathered from a human donor who received a liver transplant.

This chain joins TRBV4-3 and TRBJ2-2; 7 nucleotides line up with TRBD2. V lost 3 bases, J lost 5 bases, and 6 bases stayed unmatched. The CDR3 totals 15 residues. Germline V gene data show CDR1 as LGHNA and CDR2 as YSLEER. Written as DNA, the CDR3 is TGCGCCAGCAGCCATCCTGGGGGGGGAACCGGGGAGCTGTTTTTT. Translated: CASSHPGGGTGELFF.

This clone turned up a few times. The junction differs from germline at one of its ends, possibly a read error. The V call is TRBV5-4, the J call TRBJ2-2; D not certain. CDR1 and CDR2 (germline): SGHNT, YYREEE (reference sequence). This CDR3 comprises 13 residues. Written as DNA, the CDR3 is TGCGCCAGCAGCCTTCTAGGCCTCGGGGAGCTGTTTTTT. Translation: CASSLLGLGELFF. The entire variable domain, with the rest obtained from reference TRBV5-4 and TRBJ2-2, is as follows: ETGVTQSPTHLIKTRGQQVTLRCSSQSGHNTVSWYQQALGQGPQFIFQYYREEENGRGNFPPRFSGLQFPNYSSELNVNALELDDSALYLCASSLLGLGELFFGEGSRLTVL.

The chain combines TRBV27 with TRBJ2-7; 11 nucleotides agree with TRBD2. CDR3 length equals 15 residues. Germline CDR1 reads MNHEY; CDR2 reads SMNVEV (reference sequence). Losses at the gene ends were 4 bases for V and 2 bases for J; bases not matched to a gene: 4. CDR3 amino acids: CASSYGLAGTYEQYF. The CDR3 coding sequence is TGTGCCAGCAGTTACGGACTAGCGGGTACCTACGAGCAGTACTTC.

The chain joins TRBV18 to TRBJ2-5; D remains unclear. Trimming shortened V by 5 bases and J by 2 bases, and 3 bases separated the two germline ends. The germline V gene has CDR1 KGHSH and CDR2 LQKENI. The CDR3 length is 11 residues. DNA for the CDR3: TGTGCCAGCTCAGGACAAGAGACCCAGTACTTC. It encodes CASSGQETQYF.

This chain links TRBV11-2 with TRBJ1-2, with D tentatively TRBD1 (6 bases). V was clipped by 1 base and J by 3 bases, with 18 bases between them. Germline assignment: CDR1 SGHAT and CDR2 FQNNGV. The CDR3 contains 17 residues. The CDR3 loop is CASSLGVSGGAYYGYTF. CDR3 DNA sequence: TGTGCCAGCAGCTTAGGGGTTTCCGGGGGCGCTTACTATGGCTACACCTTC.

This clone was detected once. This sequence joins TRBV29-1 and TRBJ1-2, with D possibly TRBD1 on 6 matching bases. CDR1 is SQVTM, CDR2 ANQGSEA, per germline. Trimming cost V 3 bases and J 5 bases, with 16 bases left between them. CDR3 length: 14 amino acids. CDR3 in amino acids: CSVEGRGGDYGYTF. The CDR3 DNA is TGCAGCGTTGAGGGCAGGGGAGGGGATTATGGCTACACCTTC.

Regarding this clone: Sequence at one end of the junction differs from germline and may be a read error. The V call is TRBV5-3, the J call TRBJ1-2; a possible D gene is TRBD1 (5 bases). TRBV5-3 is noted as an ORF with a role that remains uncertain. This CDR3 has 13 residues. CDR3 nucleotides: TGCGCCAGCAGCCAAGACGACAGCTATGGCTACACCTTC. Translated, it gives CASSQDDSYGYTF.

The chain has TRBV28 and TRBJ2-1; the match to TRBD2 covers 9 bases. CDR1 and CDR2 (germline): MDHEN, SYDVKM. The trim removed 5 bases at V and 6 bases at J, leaving 11 bases unmatched. The CDR3 is 16 amino acids. The CDR3 bases are TGTGCCAGCAGTCCCCAGCTAGCGGGGACCGCCAATGAGCAGTTCTTC. Its translation: CASSPQLAGTANEQFF.

V is TRBV5-4 and J is TRBJ2-3; the match to TRBD2 covers 14 bases. Germline V gives CDR1 SGHNT, CDR2 YYREEE (reference sequence). Trimming took 4 bases from V and 9 from J; bases not matched to a gene: 10. The CDR3 length is 16 residues. DNA of the CDR3: TGTGCCAGCAGCAGGGGGACTAGCGGGGGAGGATGGACGCAGTATTTT. Residues: CASSRGTSGGGWTQYF.

The chain employs TRBV5-6 and TRBJ2-3, with D perhaps TRBD1 (6 bases). V was shortened by 2 bases and J by 4 bases, with 14 bases between the two germline ends. Germline assignment: CDR1 SGHDT and CDR2 YYEEEE. The CDR3 covers 15 residues. The CDR3: CASSLRGGRADTQYF. DNA of the CDR3: TGTGCCAGCAGCTTACGTGGGGGCCGAGCAGATACGCAGTATTTT.

In this sample, this clone turned up a few times. The V gene is TRBV6-1, the J gene TRBJ2-3, with D perhaps TRBD2 (5 bases). The CDR3 is 15 residues long. Trimming took off 0 bases at V and 4 bases at J, with 11 bases between the two ends. Per the germline V gene, CDR1 is MNHNS and CDR2 is SASEGT. The chain's CDR3 is CASSEARLASDTQYF. DNA for the CDR3: TGTGCCAGCAGTGAAGCGCGGCTAGCTTCAGATACGCAGTATTTT.

The chain employs TRBV9 and TRBJ1-1; no firm D call. Germline V gene lookup returns CDR1 SGDLS and CDR2 YYNGEE. With 0 bases removed from V and 1 base from J, the gap between germline ends came to 7 bases. This CDR3 comprises 14 residues. CDR3 coding DNA: TGTGCCAGCAGCGTAGAGGGCAAGAACACTGAAGCTTTCTTT. Its protein is CASSVEGKNTEAFF.

This chain joins TRBV15 and TRBJ1-2; weak D call: TRBD1 (5 bases). Trimming pared 3 bases from V and 4 bases from J, leaving 18 bases between. CDR1 is LNHNV and CDR2 is YYDKDF in the germline V gene (reference sequence). There are 16 residues in the CDR3. CDR3 DNA sequence: TGTGCCACCAGCAGTCCGGGGACCGACCCTAGCTATGGCTACACCTTC. Its protein is CATSSPGTDPSYGYTF.

This clone was recorded a few times. The CDR3 nucleotides are TGTGCCAGCAGCCCATACTCGAAATTCCTTGGCTACACCTTC. Amino acids: CASSPYSKFLGYTF. This sequence joins TRBV7-9 and TRBJ1-2; no clear D. The CDR3 has 14 residues. Between the trimmed V and J ends, which lost 5 bases and 7 bases, there was a span of 17 bases. Germline assignment: CDR1 SEHNR and CDR2 FQNEAQ (reference sequence).

On this clone: A read error may account for a junction end that differs from germline. J is TRBJ2-7 and V is TRBV6-1; D not certain. The CDR3 is 10 residues long. Germline assignment: CDR1 MNHNS and CDR2 SASEGT. The CDR3 is CASSERSRNF. For the CDR3, the DNA is TGTGCCAGCAGTGAACGTAGCAGAAACTTC.

The rearrangement uses TRBV4-1 and TRBJ2-7; TRBD1 might be the D (6 bases). Germline CDR1 and CDR2: MGHRA and YSYEKL. The CDR3 extends over 14 amino acids. V was trimmed by 5 bases and J by 3 bases, leaving 14 bases between them. CDR3 nucleotide sequence: TGCGCCAGCAGCTCCGATACAGGGAACTACGAGCAGTACTTC. It is translated as CASSSDTGNYEQYF.

The J gene is TRBJ1-4, the V gene TRBV7-6; no definite D call. This CDR3 is 12 amino acids long. Deletions cut 1 base from V and 6 bases from J, with 3 bases between. Germline V gene sequence: CDR1 SGHVS, CDR2 FNYEAQ. This CDR3 is CASSLEDEKLFF. The CDR3 nucleotides are TGTGCCAGCAGCTTAGAGGATGAAAAACTGTTTTTT.

The chain has TRBV25-1 and TRBJ2-7, with D possibly called TRBD1 or TRBD2 (7 bases each). Trimming removed 4 bases at V and 3 bases at J, with 25 bases between. Germline-derived CDR1 and CDR2 are MGHDK and SYGVNS. The CDR3 covers 18 residues. The CDR3 loop is CASSGNVQGGRLIYEQYF. DNA for the CDR3: TGTGCCAGCAGTGGAAATGTTCAGGGGGGGCGTTTGATCTACGAGCAGTACTTC.

V and J are TRBV4-2 and TRBJ2-2, with a weak D call TRBD1 (6 bases). Germline V lookup: CDR1 LGHNA, CDR2 YNFKEQ. CDR3 length: 17 amino acids. V was clipped by 4 bases and J by 6 bases, with 21 bases between them. CDR3 loop: CASSLDTTGYYPGELFF. CDR3 nucleotides: TGTGCCAGCAGCCTAGACACCACAGGGTACTACCCCGGGGAGCTGTTTTTT.